This passage covers 8 T cell receptor beta chains from one sample sequenced in a study of spatial heterogeneity in lung cancer. Whole-study results and caveats: The study found that expanded intratumoral alpha and beta TCR counts tracked tumor mutation counts.

TCRdb analysed the 5' RACE reads with MiXCR anew, one entry per CDR3 protein. The data show under 12,000 distinct CDR3 sequences, 5.1% seen once. Time point: sample taken at primary tumor resection. Antigens of these TCRs are unknown. Sequenced here: lung tumor tissue, sampled at surgery. These receptors all come from a male donor with early-stage non-small cell lung cancer.

In its sample, this clonotype was seen a few times. A read error may be the cause here, since a much bigger clone is one base away. The rearrangement joins TRBV6-1 to TRBJ2-5, with D unresolved. The germline V gene encodes CDR1 MNHNS and CDR2 SASEGT. This CDR3 is 12 amino acids long. The germline V and J ends were trimmed by 11 bases and 4 bases, with 14 bases remaining between them. The CDR3 sequence is CAGIHSGETQYF. The CDR3 region has the DNA TGTGCCGGCATCCACTCTGGAGAGACCCAGTACTTC.

This clonotype is medium-sized by share. The limits of the CDR3 on the DNA are not certain, so only TCRdb's listed CDR3 is given. V gene TRBV6-2 or TRBV6-3 combines with J gene TRBJ1-1; TRBD1 was called by the table and not checked on the DNA. Germline CDR1 and CDR2: MNHEY and SVGEGT. From its first to its last residue, the CDR3 has 16 amino acids. The chain's CDR3 is CASSWDFRGANTEAFF.

This clonotype came up a few times. The rearrangement links TRBV7-9 to TRBJ2-7; 7 bases map to TRBD1. The length of the CDR3 is 14 residues. Germline CDR1 SEHNR, CDR2 FQNEAQ (reference sequence). J was trimmed by 6 bases and V by 6 bases; bases with no gene match: 11. CDR3 DNA sequence: TGTGCCAGCAGTTTCCGGGACAGTCCTTTCGAGCAGTACTTC. Translating gives CASSFRDSPFEQYF.

In its sample, this clonotype is medium-sized. This sequence joins TRBV12-5 and TRBJ1-5, with a possible D match to TRBD1 (5 bases). The germline CDR1 and CDR2 sequences are LGHNT and FRNRAP. Trimming took 7 bases from V and 0 from J, leaving 13 bases between them. The CDR3 spans 15 residues. The CDR3 DNA reads TGTGCTAGTGCCAGGGCGGGTATTAGCAATCAGCCCCAGCATTTT. This sequence encodes CASARAGISNQPQHF.

This clonotype has a count of ten or more. CDR3 amino acids: CASRRTGQEYF. CDR3 bases: TGTGCCAGCAGACGGACAGGGCAGGAGTACTTC. The rearrangement links TRBV28 to TRBJ2-7; TRBD1 matches 8 bases. This CDR3 region has 11 residues. Germline V gene data show CDR1 as MDHEN and CDR2 as SYDVKM. V dropped 6 bases and J dropped 11; count of bases not matched to a gene: 6.

This clonotype was counted at least ten times. This chain links TRBV24-1 with TRBJ2-1; D gene uncertain. Germline CDR1 reads KGHDR; CDR2 reads SFDVKD. The CDR3 totals 13 residues. V lost 7 bases, J lost 9 bases, and 15 bases lay in between. CDR3 amino acids: CATRGRAWGEQFF. CDR3 nucleotide sequence: TGTGCCACCAGGGGAAGGGCTTGGGGTGAGCAGTTCTTC.

V is TRBV12-3 or TRBV12-4 and J is TRBJ2-7; D is undetermined. This CDR3 has 13 amino acids. Trimming took 6 bases from V and 2 from J, leaving 11 bases between them. The CDR3 reads CASRLGVAYEQYF. In DNA form, the CDR3 reads TGTGCCAGCAGACTCGGAGTTGCCTACGAGCAGTACTTC.

This clonotype was found many times. This rearrangement joins TRBV20-1 to TRBJ2-7; 8 positions agree with TRBD1. There are 14 residues in the CDR3. Germline trimming cut 6 bases from V and 6 bases from J; bases unmatched to any gene: 13. Germline V lookup: CDR1 DFQATT, CDR2 SNEGSKA (reference sequence). The CDR3 DNA reads as TGCAGTGCAAATCCTTCCAGGGGGCCGAGCGAGCAGTACTTC. Translated, it gives CSANPSRGPSEQYF.